One sample yielded the 30 T cell receptor beta chains listed below, sequenced in a study of shared clonotypes between healthy human individuals. Produced via immunoSEQ multiplex PCR; TCRdb's table is partial and in-frame only. The sample has some 2,100,000 clones; approximately 96% are singletons. The source material was naive CD4+ T cells sorted from blood. Subset reported: CD45RA+ positively selected. The receptors stem from a young man in good health.

This clone was seen more than once but under ten times. The same CDR3 also results from other DNA sequences found in this sample. The chain employs TRBV9 and TRBJ2-3; D gene ambiguous. V was clipped by 0 bases and J by 6 bases, with 5 bases between them. This CDR3 is built from 12 residues. The germline V gene has CDR1 SGDLS and CDR2 YYNGEE. The CDR3 loop reads CASSVDRDTQYF. In DNA, the CDR3 is TGTGCCAGCAGCGTAGATCGGGATACGCAGTATTTT.

This chain uses TRBV11-2 with TRBJ2-7; TRBD2 matches at 7 bases. The germline CDR1 and CDR2 sequences are SGHAT and FQNNGV. Trimming took 0 bases from V and 7 from J; bases not matched to a gene: 15. The CDR3 contains 17 residues. The CDR3, as DNA: TGTGCCAGCAGCTTAGAGGGTCGGGAAGCGGGAAAGGAGGAGCAGTACTTC. Translation: CASSLEGREAGKEEQYF.

V and J are TRBV11-3 and TRBJ2-1; TRBD2 agrees at 9 bases. V trimming: 0 bases; J trimming: 8 bases; junction bases outside the gene matches: 8. CDR3 length: 16 amino acids. Per the germline V gene, CDR1 is SGHNT and CDR2 is YENEEA. In nucleotides, the CDR3 is TGTGCCAGCAGCTTAGATGGTCTAGCGGGGATCGATGAGCAGTTCTTC. Amino acids: CASSLDGLAGIDEQFF.

The V gene is TRBV19, the J gene TRBJ2-3; 9 positions agree with TRBD2. V was pared by 5 bases and J by 0 bases, with 3 bases of the junction left unmatched. Germline CDR1 LNHDA, CDR2 SQIVND (reference sequence). The CDR3 has 15 residues. The CDR3 reads CASSATSGSTDTQYF. As DNA, the CDR3 is TGTGCCAGTAGTGCAACTAGCGGGAGCACAGATACGCAGTATTTT.

This clone came up once. The chain recombines TRBV6-1 with TRBJ1-6, with 10 bases matching TRBD1. The CDR3 has 15 amino acids. Germline V CDR1 and CDR2: MNHNS, SASEGT. V gave up 6 bases and J gave up 10 bases; unmatched junction bases: 9. As DNA, the CDR3 is TGTGCCAGCAGCCTTTGGGACAGGGGATTCTCACCCCTCCACTTT. Its protein product is CASSLWDRGFSPLHF.

V gene TRBV5-4 combines with J gene TRBJ2-2, with 11 bases identical to TRBD1. CDR3 length equals 15 residues. CDR1 is SGHNT and CDR2 is YYREEE in the germline V gene (reference sequence). Trimming took 4 bases from V and 7 from J; bases not matched to a gene: 6. CDR3 in DNA: TGTGCCAGCAGCCCAGGACAGGGGGCCGGCGGGGAGCTGTTTTTT. Amino acids: CASSPGQGAGGELFF.

This chain connects TRBV10-3 to TRBJ2-3, with 7 bases fitting TRBD2. V dropped 0 bases and J dropped 2; count of bases not matched to a gene: 8. Germline values: CDR1 ENHRY, CDR2 SYGVKD. The length of the CDR3 is 17 residues. This CDR3 is CAISESVGRDYTDTQYF. CDR3 bases: TGTGCCATCAGTGAGTCGGTAGGACGGGACTACACAGATACGCAGTATTTT.

The CDR3 DNA follows: TGTGCCAGCGGGCGAGGGTCTGACACAGATACGCAGTATTTT. This gives the protein CASGRGSDTDTQYF. The rearrangement links TRBV6-1 to TRBJ2-3, with a possible D match to TRBD2 (5 bases). Germline CDR1 and CDR2: MNHNS and SASEGT. Between the trimmed V and J ends, which lost 8 bases and 2 bases, there was a span of 14 bases. This CDR3 has 14 amino acids.

The gene calls are TRBV5-6 and TRBJ2-5; TRBD2 might be the D (5 bases). Germline V lookup: CDR1 SGHDT, CDR2 YYEEEE. The germline V and J ends were trimmed by 0 bases and 5 bases, with 8 bases remaining between them. The CDR3 runs 13 residues. DNA of the CDR3: TGTGCCAGCAGCTTGGGTAGGACTGAGACCCAGTACTTC. Translating gives CASSLGRTETQYF. Together with reference TRBV5-6 and TRBJ2-5, the CDR3 gives the full variable domain: DAGVTQSPTHLIKTRGQQVTLRCSPKSGHDTVSWYQQALGQGPQFIFQYYEEEERQRGNFPDRFSGHQFPNYSSELNVNALLLGDSALYLCASSLGRTETQYFGPGTRLLVL.

V and J are TRBV5-6 and TRBJ1-3; D not resolved. Germline V gene lookup returns CDR1 SGHDT and CDR2 YYEEEE. CDR3 length equals 15 residues. The germline V and J ends were trimmed by 2 bases and 2 bases, with 11 bases remaining between them. CDR3 loop: CASSFGVIAGNTIYF. The DNA for the CDR3 is TGTGCCAGCAGCTTCGGGGTAATAGCTGGAAACACCATATATTTT. The full variable domain, its missing parts supplied by reference TRBV5-6 and TRBJ1-3, is DAGVTQSPTHLIKTRGQQVTLRCSPKSGHDTVSWYQQALGQGPQFIFQYYEEEERQRGNFPDRFSGHQFPNYSSELNVNALLLGDSALYLCASSFGVIAGNTIYFGEGSWLTVV.

CDR3 nucleotides: TGTGCCAGCAGCTTAGCAGGGCCCGCGGTCCATCAGCCCCAGCATTTT. The encoded protein is CASSLAGPAVHQPQHF. V usage is TRBV7-9 and J usage is TRBJ1-5; no firm D call. The CDR3 length is 16 residues. V was pared by 0 bases and J by 5 bases, with 14 bases between. Germline V CDR1 and CDR2: SEHNR, FQNEAQ (reference sequence). Drawing the rest from reference TRBV7-9 and TRBJ1-5, the complete variable domain is DTGVSQNPRHKITKRGQNVTFRCDPISEHNRLYWYRQTLGQGPEFLTYFQNEAQLEKSRLLSDRFSAERPKGSFSTLEIQRTEQGDSAMYLCASSLAGPAVHQPQHFGDGTRLSIL.

The chain employs TRBV28 and TRBJ1-1; D possibly corresponds to TRBD1 (5 bases). Trimming stripped 7 bases from V and 1 base from J, with 13 bases between. The CDR3 totals 14 residues. Germline CDR1 reads MDHEN; CDR2 reads SYDVKM. CDR3 protein: CASTLGGRNTEAFF. CDR3 DNA sequence: TGTGCCAGCACCCTGGGGGGGAGGAACACTGAAGCTTTCTTT.

The chain couples TRBV28 to TRBJ1-5; D unclear. The germline CDR1 and CDR2 sequences are MDHEN and SYDVKM. V lost 4 bases, J lost 3 bases, and 10 bases lay in between. The CDR3 consists of 14 residues. The CDR3 spells CASSSRVANQPQHF. The CDR3 DNA is TGTGCCAGCAGTTCAAGGGTGGCCAATCAGCCCCAGCATTTT.

In regard to this clone: Different DNA sequences within this sample yield the same CDR3. The chain couples TRBV4-1 to TRBJ1-4; no clear D gene. This CDR3 spans 12 amino acids. CDR1 is MGHRA, CDR2 YSYEKL, per germline. V dropped 1 base and J dropped 8 bases, with 5 bases sitting between them. The CDR3 sequence: CASSQVGEKLFF. The CDR3, as DNA: TGCGCCAGCAGCCAAGTCGGGGAAAAACTGTTTTTT.

The gene calls are TRBV7-9 and TRBJ1-1; TRBD1 matches at 7 bases. Germline V gene data show CDR1 as SEHNR and CDR2 as FQNEAQ (reference sequence). V trimming: 10 bases; J trimming: 1 base; junction bases outside the gene matches: 6. This CDR3 contains 13 residues. The CDR3 DNA is TGTGCCAACACCGGGACAGCGAACACTGAAGCTTTCTTT. Translated: CANTGTANTEAFF.

This chain joins TRBV15 and TRBJ1-1; D is uncertain. Germline CDR1 is LNHNV and CDR2 is YYDKDF (reference sequence). This CDR3 contains 16 residues. V was pared by 3 bases and J by 0 bases, with 14 bases between. As DNA, the CDR3 is TGTGCCACCAGCAGTCCCTCGATCGTTATGAACACTGAAGCTTTCTTT. Translation gives CATSSPSIVMNTEAFF. Variable domain in full (rest from reference TRBV15 and TRBJ1-1): DAMVIQNPRYQVTQFGKPVTLSCSQTLNHNVMYWYQQKSSQAPKLLFHYYDKDFNNEADTPDNFQSRRPNTSFCFLDIRSPGLGDTAMYLCATSSPSIVMNTEAFFGQGTRLTVV.

The sample holds one count of this clone. The genes are TRBV6-1 and TRBJ1-5; the D gene is possibly TRBD1 (5 bases). CDR3 length equals 12 residues. The V gene lost 10 bases and the J gene lost 7 bases, with 14 bases spanning the gap. Germline CDR1 reads MNHNS; CDR2 reads SASEGT. The CDR3 DNA follows: TGTGCCACTACCCAGGGTAACCAGCCCCAGCATTTT. It yields the protein CATTQGNQPQHF.

The rearrangement joins TRBV6-1 to TRBJ1-1; a possible D gene is TRBD1 (6 bases). The germline V gene has CDR1 MNHNS and CDR2 SASEGT. The ends were cut back, 4 bases at V and 3 bases at J, with 12 bases in the middle. This CDR3 is 14 amino acids long. The CDR3 DNA sequence: TGTGCCAGCAGTGTTCTGGGGGCTGACACTGAAGCTTTCTTT. Amino acid sequence: CASSVLGADTEAFF.

The CDR3 DNA reads TGTGCCAGCAGCTCTAACAGGGGACCCTACGAGCAGTACTTC. Its translation: CASSSNRGPYEQYF. The genes are TRBV7-2 and TRBJ2-7; 7 nucleotides align to TRBD1. Per the germline V gene, CDR1 is SGHTA and CDR2 is FQGNSA. The CDR3 totals 14 residues. The V and J ends lost 4 bases and 2 bases, in that order; junction bases with no gene match: 5.

The V call is TRBV10-1, the J call TRBJ2-5; TRBD1 might be the D (6 bases). This CDR3 comprises 15 residues. The V gene's germline CDR1 is WNHNN and CDR2 SYGVQD (reference sequence). V was cut by 6 bases and J by 2 bases, with 16 bases left in between. CDR3 sequence (DNA): TGCGCCAGCAGCCTTGGGTTGGGGGCTCAAGAGACCCAGTACTTC. This translates into CASSLGLGAQETQYF.

The sample holds one count of this clone. The chain couples TRBV5-5 to TRBJ2-7; tentative D call: TRBD1 (5 bases). V lost 4 bases and J 2 bases, leaving 10 bases between the germline ends. CDR3 length: 13 residues. The germline V gene encodes CDR1 SGHKS and CDR2 YYEKEE (reference sequence). The CDR3 loop reads CASSLRDAYEQYF. As DNA, the CDR3 is TGTGCCAGCAGCCTCAGGGATGCCTACGAGCAGTACTTC.

The chain joins TRBV30 to TRBJ1-2; no clear D gene. The CDR3 spans 15 residues. CDR1 is GTSNPN and CDR2 is SVGIG in the germline V gene (reference sequence). Trimming removed 1 base at V and 0 bases at J, with 12 bases between. The DNA of the CDR3 is TGTGCCTGGAGTGGGCGAAGTTCCGCTAACTATGGCTACACCTTC. It is translated as CAWSGRSSANYGYTF.

The V and J genes are TRBV5-1 and TRBJ1-1, with a possible D match to TRBD1 (5 bases). The CDR3 is made up of 14 amino acids. With 5 bases removed from V and 5 bases from J, the gap between germline ends came to 16 bases. CDR1 is SGHRS, CDR2 YFSETQ, per germline. CDR3 loop: CASREGFGGTEAFF. The CDR3 DNA reads as TGCGCCAGCAGGGAGGGCTTTGGGGGGACTGAAGCTTTCTTT.

The chain carries TRBV18 and TRBJ2-6, with D maybe TRBD1 (5 bases). Germline lookup yields CDR1 KGHSH and CDR2 LQKENI. CDR3 length: 17 amino acids. V was clipped by 1 base and J by 2 bases, with 12 bases between them. The CDR3, as DNA: TGTGCCAGCTCACCACTCAGGGTTCTAACTGGGGCCAACGTCCTGACTTTC. Its translation is CASSPLRVLTGANVLTF.

The gene calls are TRBV4-3 and TRBJ2-2; unclear D gene. V lost 3 bases, J lost 6 bases, and 14 bases lay in between. The V gene's germline CDR1 is LGHNA and CDR2 YSLEER. The CDR3 has 15 amino acids. Here the CDR3 DNA reads TGCGCCAGCAGCCACTGGGGTCTGGTGTCCGGGGAGCTGTTTTTT. This gives the protein CASSHWGLVSGELFF.

The genes are TRBV2 and TRBJ2-3; 7 bases are shared with TRBD2. The junction had 0 bases not matched to a gene; V was cut back by 8 bases and J by 4 bases. The CDR3 runs 11 residues. From germline, CDR1 is SNHLY and CDR2 FYNNEI. The CDR3 DNA sequence: TGTGCCAGCGGACTAGCAGATACGCAGTATTTT. This gives the protein CASGLADTQYF.

The V and J genes are TRBV10-2 and TRBJ2-7; 7 bases line up with TRBD2. J gave up 2 bases and V 4 bases, and 8 bases lay outside the gene matches. Germline loops: CDR1 WSHSY, CDR2 SAAADI. This CDR3 contains 15 residues. The CDR3 loop is CASSGPLALTYEQYF. Here the CDR3 DNA reads TGCGCCAGCAGTGGCCCACTAGCGTTGACCTACGAGCAGTACTTC.

There are a few counts of this clone. The chain uses TRBV2 and TRBJ1-5; no reliable D call. Germline CDR1 SNHLY, CDR2 FYNNEI. V lost 1 base to trimming and J lost 0 bases, with 4 bases between them. This CDR3 is 14 amino acids long. The CDR3 DNA sequence: TGTGCCAGCAGTGAAGAGAATAGCAATCAGCCCCAGCATTTT. Protein sequence: CASSEENSNQPQHF.

The rearrangement joins TRBV19 to TRBJ1-1, with TRBD1 as a possible D gene (6 bases). This CDR3 contains 14 residues. From germline, CDR1 is LNHDA and CDR2 SQIVND (reference sequence). V was trimmed by 3 bases and J by 5 bases, leaving 13 bases between them. The chain's CDR3 is CASSMVRGGTEAFF. CDR3 DNA sequence: TGTGCCAGTAGTATGGTCAGAGGGGGTACTGAAGCTTTCTTT.

The chain combines TRBV6-5 with TRBJ1-3; D is unresolved. The CDR3 covers 13 residues. The V end was cut by 6 bases, the J end by 4 bases, with 10 bases between. Germline values: CDR1 MNHEY, CDR2 SVGAGI. CDR3 sequence reads: CASRGSGGNTIYF. CDR3 DNA sequence: TGTGCCAGCAGGGGATCTGGGGGAAACACCATATATTTT.